These T cell receptor beta chains were read from a single sample in a study of cytomegalovirus exposure and HLA in healthy donors. Sequenced by immunoSEQ multiplex PCR; TCRdb stores in-frame clones only, minus some. The profile shows about 120,000 clones, 80% of them singletons. Input material: PBMCs. The source of these receptors is a man aged 25-45 years in good health and CMV-seropositive. Each CDR3 is given with its conserved first and last residue. A D gene is named only where the DNA matches it firmly. Size tells how often a clone was seen (once, few, many) or the class of an expanded clone, and some rows leave it out.

TRBV7-8,TRBJ1-2,NA,NA,TGTGCCAGCAGCTTAGGGCTGCTCCGAAATCTAGCTAACTATGGCTACACCTTC,CASSLGLLRNLANYGYTF
TRBV27,TRBJ1-2,NA,TRBD1,TGTGCCAGCAGTTTATCTCCACAGGGGGCGAGTGGCTACACCTTC,CASSLSPQGASGYTF
TRBV27,TRBJ1-5,once,TRBD1,TGTGCCAGCAGTTTAGACAGGGGGAATCAGCCCCAGCATTTT,CASSLDRGNQPQHF
TRBV5-4,TRBJ1-1,few,NA,TGTGCCAGCAGCTTGGACTCTAGGCCCACTGAAGCTTTCTTT,CASSLDSRPTEAFF
TRBV6-1,TRBJ1-5,NA,NA,TGTGCCAGCAGTGAAGCTTTCGGTTTTCAGCCCCAGCATTTT,CASSEAFGFQPQHF
TRBV6-6,TRBJ1-1,few,NA,TGTGCCAGTTACCAGGGAGGGGACACTGAAGCTTTCTTT,CASYQGGDTEAFF
TRBV2,TRBJ1-2,NA,NA,TGTGCCAGCAGTGAAGAGGGGCAGGAGAACTATGGCTACACCTTC,CASSEEGQENYGYTF
TRBV6-6,TRBJ1-1,NA,NA,TGTGCCAGCAGTCAACACAGCCCGACAGGGAACACTGAAGCTTTCTTT,CASSQHSPTGNTEAFF
TRBV7-8,TRBJ2-7,few,NA,TGTGCCAGCAGCGGAGGAGGGCTGGGGGGATACGAGCAGTACTTC,CASSGGGLGGYEQYF
TRBV4-2,TRBJ2-3,NA,TRBD1,TGTGCCAGCAGCCAAGATGGGGCAGGGGGCGGCACAGATACGCAGTATTTT,CASSQDGAGGGTDTQYF
TRBV25-1,TRBJ1-1,NA,NA,TGTGCCAGCAGCCAGGGCCAGGGGACTGAAGCTTTCTTT,CASSQGQGTEAFF
TRBV4-2,TRBJ1-1,NA,NA,TGTGCCAGCAGCCAAGGGGTTGCGGGGAACACTGAAGCTTTCTTT,CASSQGVAGNTEAFF
TRBV18,TRBJ2-7,few,TRBD2,TGTGCCAGCTCACCTCGGACTAGCGGGGTGTACGAGCAGTACTTC,CASSPRTSGVYEQYF
TRBV5-1,TRBJ2-1,few,NA,TGCGCCAGCTGTACAAACACGAACAATGAGCAGTTCTTC,CASCTNTNNEQFF
TRBV4-2,TRBJ1-2,NA,NA,TGTGCCAGCAGCCAAGAGTCGGGGACTAGTGGCTACACCTTC,CASSQESGTSGYTF
TRBV6-5,TRBJ1-2,NA,TRBD1,TGTGCCAGCAGCCGGGACAGTTATGGCTACACCTTC,CASSRDSYGYTF
TRBV27,TRBJ2-5,NA,NA,TGTGCCAGCAGTTTTGCGGGCAGCCCGACCCAGTACTTC,CASSFAGSPTQYF
TRBV19,TRBJ1-2,NA,NA,TGTGCCAGTACCCTTACAGGGTATGGCTACACCTTC,CASTLTGYGYTF
TRBV29-1,TRBJ2-1,NA,TRBD1,TGCAGCGTTGACAGGGGGCCCTACAATGAGCAGTTCTTC,CSVDRGPYNEQFF
TRBV11-2,TRBJ2-7,once,NA,TGTGCCAGCAGCTCCCCGATTGGAGTCCAAACCTCCTACGAGCAGTACTTC,CASSSPIGVQTSYEQYF
TRBV5-4,TRBJ1-2,NA,TRBD1,TGTGCCAGCAGCTTGGTGGGACAGGGGAGGAGCTATGGCTACACCTTC,CASSLVGQGRSYGYTF
TRBV4-1,TRBJ1-2,NA,TRBD1,TGCGCCAGCAGCCAAGACAGCCTCCGACAGGGGGTCGGGTATGGCTACACCTTC,CASSQDSLRQGVGYGYTF